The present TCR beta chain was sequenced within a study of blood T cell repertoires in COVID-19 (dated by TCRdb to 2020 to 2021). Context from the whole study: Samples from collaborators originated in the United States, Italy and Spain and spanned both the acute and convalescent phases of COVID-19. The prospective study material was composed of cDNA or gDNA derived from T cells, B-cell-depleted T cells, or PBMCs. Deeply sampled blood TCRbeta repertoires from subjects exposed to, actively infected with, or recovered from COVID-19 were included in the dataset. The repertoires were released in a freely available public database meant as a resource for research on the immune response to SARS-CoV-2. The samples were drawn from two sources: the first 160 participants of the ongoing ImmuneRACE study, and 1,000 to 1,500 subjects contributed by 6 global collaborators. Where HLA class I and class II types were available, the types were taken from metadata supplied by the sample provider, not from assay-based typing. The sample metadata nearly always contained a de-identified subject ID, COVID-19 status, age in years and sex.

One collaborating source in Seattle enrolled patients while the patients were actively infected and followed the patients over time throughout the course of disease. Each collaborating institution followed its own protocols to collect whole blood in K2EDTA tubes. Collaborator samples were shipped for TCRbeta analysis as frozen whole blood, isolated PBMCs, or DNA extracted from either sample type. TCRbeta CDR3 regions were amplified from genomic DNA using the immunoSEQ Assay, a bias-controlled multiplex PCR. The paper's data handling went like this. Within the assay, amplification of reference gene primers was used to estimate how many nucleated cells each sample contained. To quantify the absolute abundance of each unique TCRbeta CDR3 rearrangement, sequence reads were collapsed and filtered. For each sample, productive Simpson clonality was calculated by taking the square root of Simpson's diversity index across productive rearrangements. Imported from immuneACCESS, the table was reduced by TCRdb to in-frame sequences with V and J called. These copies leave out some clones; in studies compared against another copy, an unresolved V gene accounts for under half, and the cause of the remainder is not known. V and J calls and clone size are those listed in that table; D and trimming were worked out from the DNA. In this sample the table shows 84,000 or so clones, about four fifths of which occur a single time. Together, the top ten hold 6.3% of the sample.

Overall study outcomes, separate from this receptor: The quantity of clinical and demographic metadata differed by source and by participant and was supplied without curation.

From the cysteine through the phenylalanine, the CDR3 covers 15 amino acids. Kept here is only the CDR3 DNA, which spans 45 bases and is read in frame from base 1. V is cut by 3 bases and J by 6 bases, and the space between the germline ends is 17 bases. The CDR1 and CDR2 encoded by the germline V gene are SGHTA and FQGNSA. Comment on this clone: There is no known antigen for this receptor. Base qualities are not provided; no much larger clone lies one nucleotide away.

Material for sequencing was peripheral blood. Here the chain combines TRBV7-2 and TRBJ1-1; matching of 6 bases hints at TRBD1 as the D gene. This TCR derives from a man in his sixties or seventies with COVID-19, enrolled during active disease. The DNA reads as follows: TGTGCCAGCAGCTTGGGGGCAGGGACGGTCGCTGAAGCTTTCTTT. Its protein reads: CASSLGAGTVAEAFF.